The clone carrying this TCR beta chain was found many times. Germline CDR1 is SGHTA and CDR2 is FQGNSA. Unmatched junction bases numbered 9, after V lost 2 bases and J lost 4 bases. The CDR3 is made up of 16 amino acids. TCRdb re-analysed the 5' RACE reads in MiXCR, keeping a single row per CDR3 protein. The data hold about 82,000 distinct CDR3 sequences, with about 4.8% observed a single time. This sample was taken from a study of T cells of healthy individuals. This TCR was recovered from a female donor in good health. The rearrangement links TRBV7-2 to TRBJ2-5; TRBD2 matches 8 bases. In DNA form, the CDR3 reads TGTGCCAGCAGCTTAAACGCCCGGGAGGGCCGAGAGACCCAGTACTTC. As protein: CASSLNAREGRETQYF.